In its sample, the clone carrying this T cell receptor (beta chain) was seen many times. Antigen unknown. This entry is derived from a study of early T cells in non-severe SARS-CoV-2 infection. Across the whole study: With bulk RNA from unsorted whole blood as input, sequencing yielded unpaired chains.

Germline-derived CDR1 and CDR2 are MDHEN and SYDVKM. The V gene lost 3 bases and the J gene lost 3 bases, with 9 bases spanning the gap. The CDR3 contains 13 residues. Individual cDNA molecules were tagged with unique molecular identifiers, the study reported. MiXCR was run by TCRdb on the 5' RACE reads, yielding one entry per CDR3 protein. The sample contains about 30,000 distinct CDR3 sequences, around 5.9% of which appear only once. General study points: In VDJdb matching, anti-spike CD8 responses were favored while private and CD4 specificities went missing.

Sample: whole blood. The gene calls are TRBV28 and TRBJ2-7; D might be TRBD1 (5 bases). The sequence came from an adult who was a healthcare worker with PCR-confirmed SARS-CoV-2 infection or an uninfected control (not recorded which). For the CDR3, the DNA is TGTGCCAGCAGTTTCCCTGACAGCTACGAGCAGTACTTC. Protein product: CASSFPDSYEQYF.